This record covers a single T cell receptor beta chain. The data derive from a study of blood T cell repertoires in COVID-19. The wider study: COVID-19 samples, acute and convalescent, were from the United States, Italy and Spain.

TCRdb's table, derived via immunoSEQ multiplex PCR, lists solely in-frame clones and lacks some. The data show roughly 200,000 clones, roughly four fifths seen once. The CDR3 has 16 residues. V shed 3 bases and J 0 bases; nucleotides not matched to a gene: 9. CDR1 and CDR2 (germline): DFQATT, SNEGSKA (reference sequence). The chain recombines TRBV20-1 with TRBJ2-3; 7 bases map to TRBD1. Sequenced: peripheral blood. The receptor was isolated from a human donor in a cohort sampled during active COVID-19. The chain's CDR3 is CSASPDRFSSTDTQYF. The CDR3 DNA follows: TGCAGTGCTAGTCCGGACAGGTTCAGTAGCACAGATACGCAGTATTTT.